The clone carrying this TCR beta chain has just a few counts. Its antigen is unknown. Germline V CDR1 and CDR2: SNHLY, FYNNEI. The V gene end was trimmed by 2 bases and the J gene end by 7 bases; junction bases not matched to a gene: 13. This CDR3 contains 18 residues. TCRdb ran MiXCR on the reads and lists one entry per CDR3 protein. The profile shows approximately 390,000 distinct CDR3 sequences, around a third of them singletons. The sample belongs to a study of T cell repertoires in cytomegalovirus infection. The clonotype originates from a human donor in good health (CMV status not recorded). Some clones in this sample may be carry-over from other donors' samples. The genes are TRBV2 and TRBJ2-2; 10 bases are shared with TRBD2. Sequencing was performed on cultured PBMCs, taken from culture after CMV antigen stimulation. The CDR3 DNA is TGTGCCAGCAGTGAAAGGCGCACTAGCGGGACCGGCGTCGGGGAGCTGTTTTTT. It encodes CASSERRTSGTGVGELFF.